This T cell receptor beta chain came from a study of blood T cell repertoires in COVID-19. About the study: PBMCs, B-cell-depleted T cells, or T cells were the source of the cDNA or gDNA that made up the material.

As originally analysed: Estimation of nucleated cell counts relied on the amplification of reference gene primers. Measured with immunoSEQ multiplex PCR; TCRdb has only the in-frame clones, and not every one. V and J calls plus clone size are reproduced from that table; the DNA served to infer D and trimming. The data show 300,000 to 400,000 clones, with 90% seen just once and roughly 2.9% held by the top ten. The CDR3 is 14 amino acids. The Seattle site enrolled patients during active infection and followed them longitudinally. The chain couples TRBV21-1 to TRBJ1-3; TRBD1 is the table's D call, not checked against the DNA. TRBV21-1 is tagged as a pseudogene. Sequenced sample: peripheral blood. The origin of this receptor is a woman in her 30s with COVID-19, enrolled during active disease. CDR3 amino acids: CASSKGAGGNTIYF. Here the CDR3 DNA reads TGTGCCAGCAGCAAAGGGGCAGGCGGAAACACCATATATTTT.